This T cell receptor (beta chain) was obtained from a study of cytomegalovirus exposure and HLA in healthy donors. Study observations and caveats: The study designated around 150 TCR beta chains cytomegalovirus-associated.

The PCR made use of 60 Vbeta and 13 Jbeta primers. Data came from immunoSEQ multiplex PCR; TCRdb stores just in-frame clones and leaves some out. In the table there are under 200,000 clones, about 75% of which are singletons. In regard to this clone: Antigen unknown.

The receptor was isolated from a male donor in good health and CMV-seronegative. The sample comprised PBMCs.

The CDR3 loop is CASSYRGGYTF. CDR3 DNA sequence: TGTGCCAGCAGTTATAGGGGCGGCTACACCTTC. The chain links TRBV6-6 to TRBJ1-2, with D possibly being TRBD1 (5 bases). V was trimmed by 3 bases and J by 8 bases, leaving 7 bases between them. This CDR3 has 11 residues. CDR1 and CDR2 (germline): MNHNY, SVGAGI (reference sequence).